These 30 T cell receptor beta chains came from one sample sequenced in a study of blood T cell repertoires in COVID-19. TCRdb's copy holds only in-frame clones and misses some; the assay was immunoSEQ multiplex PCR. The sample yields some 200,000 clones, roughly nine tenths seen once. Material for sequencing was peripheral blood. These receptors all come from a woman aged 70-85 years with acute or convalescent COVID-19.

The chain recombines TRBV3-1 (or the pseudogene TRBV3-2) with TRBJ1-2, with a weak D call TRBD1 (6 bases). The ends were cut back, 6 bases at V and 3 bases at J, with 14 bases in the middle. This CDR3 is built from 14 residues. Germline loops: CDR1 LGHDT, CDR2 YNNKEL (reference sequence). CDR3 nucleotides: TGTGCCAGCAGTCAGCGGGGGGCGGACTATGGCTACACCTTC. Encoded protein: CASSQRGADYGYTF.

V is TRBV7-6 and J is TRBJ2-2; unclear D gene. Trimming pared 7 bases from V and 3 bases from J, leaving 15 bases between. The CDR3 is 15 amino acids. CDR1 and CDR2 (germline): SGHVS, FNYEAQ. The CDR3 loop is CASKRDSLDTGELFF. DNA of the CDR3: TGTGCCAGCAAGAGAGACTCCTTGGACACCGGGGAGCTGTTTTTT.

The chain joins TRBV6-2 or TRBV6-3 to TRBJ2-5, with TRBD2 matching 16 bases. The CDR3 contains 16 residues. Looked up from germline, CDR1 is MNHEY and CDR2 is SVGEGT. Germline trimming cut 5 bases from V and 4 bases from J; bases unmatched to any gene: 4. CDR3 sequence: CASSPGTSGRGETQYF. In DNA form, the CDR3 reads TGTGCCAGCAGTCCCGGGACTAGCGGGAGGGGAGAGACCCAGTACTTC.

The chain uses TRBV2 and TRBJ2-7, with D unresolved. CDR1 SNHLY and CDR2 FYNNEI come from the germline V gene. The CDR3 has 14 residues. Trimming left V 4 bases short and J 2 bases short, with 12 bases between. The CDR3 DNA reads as TGTGCCAGCAGTGTGGGTAGACAAGCCTACGAGCAGTACTTC. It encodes CASSVGRQAYEQYF.

In DNA form, the CDR3 reads TGTGCCAGCAGCCAACCGACAGGGCGCCCCACAGATACGCAGTATTTT. This sequence encodes CASSQPTGRPTDTQYF. The genes are TRBV3-1 (or the pseudogene TRBV3-2) and TRBJ2-3; 7 bases match TRBD1. V shed 2 bases and J 2 bases; nucleotides not matched to a gene: 7. The CDR3 is 16 amino acids. In germline, CDR1 is LGHDT, CDR2 YNNKEL (reference sequence).

CDR3 residues: CASRYARTVANEQFF. The DNA for the CDR3 is TGTGCCAGCCGCTACGCCCGGACAGTTGCCAATGAGCAGTTCTTC. The chain carries TRBV27 and TRBJ2-1, with D tentatively TRBD1 (6 bases). Looked up from germline, CDR1 is MNHEY and CDR2 is SMNVEV (reference sequence). The CDR3 contains 15 residues. Trimming removed 8 bases at V and 6 bases at J, with 20 bases between.

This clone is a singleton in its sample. The CDR3 loop reads CASSLPGQTNEKLFF. CDR3 DNA sequence: TGTGCCAGCAGCTTGCCCGGACAGACTAATGAAAAACTGTTTTTT. V gene TRBV5-4 combines with J gene TRBJ1-4, with D maybe TRBD1 (6 bases). V was cut by 1 base and J by 2 bases, with 9 bases left in between. The CDR3 has 15 amino acids. Germline values: CDR1 SGHNT, CDR2 YYREEE (reference sequence).

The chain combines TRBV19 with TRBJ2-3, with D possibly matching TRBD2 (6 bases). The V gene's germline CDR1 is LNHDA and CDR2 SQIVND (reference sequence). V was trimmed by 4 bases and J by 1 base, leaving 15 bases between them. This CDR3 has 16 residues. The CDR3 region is CASSTSFGSGTDTQYF. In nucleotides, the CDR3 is TGTGCCAGTAGTACCTCTTTCGGGAGCGGCACAGATACGCAGTATTTT.

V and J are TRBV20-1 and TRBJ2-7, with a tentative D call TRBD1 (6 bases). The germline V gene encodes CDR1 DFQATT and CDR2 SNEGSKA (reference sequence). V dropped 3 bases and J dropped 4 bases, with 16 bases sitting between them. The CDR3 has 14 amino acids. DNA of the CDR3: TGCAGTGCTAGTCGCTCGGCAGGGGCATACGAGCAGTACTTC. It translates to CSASRSAGAYEQYF.

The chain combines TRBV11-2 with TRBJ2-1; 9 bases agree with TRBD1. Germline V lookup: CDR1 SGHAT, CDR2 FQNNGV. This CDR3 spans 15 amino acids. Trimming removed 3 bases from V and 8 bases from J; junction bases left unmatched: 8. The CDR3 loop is CASSFRTGVWDEQFF. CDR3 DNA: TGTGCCAGCAGCTTCCGGACAGGGGTTTGGGATGAGCAGTTCTTC.

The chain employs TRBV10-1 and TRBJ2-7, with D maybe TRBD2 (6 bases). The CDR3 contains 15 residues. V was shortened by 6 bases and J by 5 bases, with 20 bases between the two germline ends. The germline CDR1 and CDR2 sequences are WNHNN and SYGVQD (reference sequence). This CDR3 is CASSDLPGSMNEQYF. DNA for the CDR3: TGCGCCAGCAGCGACCTGCCCGGGAGCATGAACGAGCAGTACTTC.

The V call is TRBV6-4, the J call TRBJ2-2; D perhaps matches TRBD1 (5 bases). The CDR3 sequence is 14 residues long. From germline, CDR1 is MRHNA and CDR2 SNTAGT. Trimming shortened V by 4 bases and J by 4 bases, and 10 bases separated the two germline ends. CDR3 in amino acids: CASSVDRITGELFF. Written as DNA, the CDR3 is TGTGCCAGCAGTGTCGACAGAATCACCGGGGAGCTGTTTTTT.

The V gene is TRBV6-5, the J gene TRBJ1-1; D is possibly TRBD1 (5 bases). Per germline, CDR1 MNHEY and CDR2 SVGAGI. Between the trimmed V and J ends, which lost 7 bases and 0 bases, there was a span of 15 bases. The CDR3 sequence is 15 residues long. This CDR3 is CASKGRWAMNTEAFF. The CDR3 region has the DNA TGTGCCAGCAAGGGGAGGTGGGCGATGAACACTGAAGCTTTCTTT.

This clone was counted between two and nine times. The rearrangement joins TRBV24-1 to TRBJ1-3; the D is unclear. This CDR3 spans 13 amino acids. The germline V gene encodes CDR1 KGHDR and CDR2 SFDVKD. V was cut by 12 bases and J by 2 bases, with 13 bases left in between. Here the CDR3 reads CALRGVAGNTIYF. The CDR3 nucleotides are TGTGCCTTACGGGGTGTGGCTGGAAACACCATATATTTT.

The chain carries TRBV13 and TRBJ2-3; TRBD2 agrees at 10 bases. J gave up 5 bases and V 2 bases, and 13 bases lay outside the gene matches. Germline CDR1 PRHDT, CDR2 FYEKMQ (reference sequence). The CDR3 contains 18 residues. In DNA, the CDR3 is TGTGCCAGCAGCTTAATGGATAGGTCAGGACTAGCGGAAGATACGCAGTATTTT. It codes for CASSLMDRSGLAEDTQYF.

This chain's CDR3 is CASSLRVASKETQYF. In nucleotides, the CDR3 is TGTGCCAGCAGCTTAAGGGTAGCGTCCAAAGAGACCCAGTACTTC. The rearrangement uses TRBV5-4 and TRBJ2-5; possible D gene TRBD2, 5 bases. Germline CDR1 SGHNT, CDR2 YYREEE (reference sequence). V gave up 2 bases and J gave up 3 bases, with 14 bases separating them. The CDR3 consists of 15 residues.

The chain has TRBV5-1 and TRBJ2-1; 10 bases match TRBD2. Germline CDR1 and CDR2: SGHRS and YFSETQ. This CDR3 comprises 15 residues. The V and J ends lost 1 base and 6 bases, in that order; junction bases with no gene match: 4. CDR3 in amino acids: CASSLSGLAFNEQFF. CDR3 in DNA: TGCGCCAGCAGCTTGTCGGGACTAGCGTTCAATGAGCAGTTCTTC.

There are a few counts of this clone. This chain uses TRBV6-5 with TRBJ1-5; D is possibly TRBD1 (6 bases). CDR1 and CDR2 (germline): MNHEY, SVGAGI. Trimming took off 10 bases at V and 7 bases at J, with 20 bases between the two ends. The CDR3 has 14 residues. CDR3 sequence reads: CATQTTTGSQPQHF. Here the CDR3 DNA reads TGTGCCACCCAAACAACAACAGGGTCCCAGCCCCAGCATTTT.

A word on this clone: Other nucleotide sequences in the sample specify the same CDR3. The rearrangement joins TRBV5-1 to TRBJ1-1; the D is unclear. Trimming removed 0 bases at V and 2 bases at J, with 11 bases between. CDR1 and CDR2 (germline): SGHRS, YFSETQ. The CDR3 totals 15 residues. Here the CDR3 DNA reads TGCGCCAGCAGCTTGGCAGGCAGTCCAAACACTGAAGCTTTCTTT. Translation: CASSLAGSPNTEAFF.

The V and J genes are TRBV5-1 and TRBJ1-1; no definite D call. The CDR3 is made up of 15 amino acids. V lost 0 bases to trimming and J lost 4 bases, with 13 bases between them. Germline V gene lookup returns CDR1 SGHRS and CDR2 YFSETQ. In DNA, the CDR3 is TGCGCCAGCAGCTTGGGAGGAGGTTGGGGCACTGAAGCTTTCTTT. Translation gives CASSLGGGWGTEAFF.

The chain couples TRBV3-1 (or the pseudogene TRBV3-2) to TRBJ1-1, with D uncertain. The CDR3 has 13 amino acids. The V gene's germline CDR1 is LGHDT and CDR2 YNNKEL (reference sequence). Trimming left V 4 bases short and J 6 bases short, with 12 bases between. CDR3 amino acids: CASSLDLGPEAFF. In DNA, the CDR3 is TGTGCCAGCAGCCTCGACCTAGGCCCTGAAGCTTTCTTT.

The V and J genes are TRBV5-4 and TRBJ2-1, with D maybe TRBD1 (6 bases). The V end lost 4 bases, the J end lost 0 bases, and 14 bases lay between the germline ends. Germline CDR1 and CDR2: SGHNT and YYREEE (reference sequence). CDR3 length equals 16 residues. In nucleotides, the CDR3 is TGTGCCAGCAGCGGCTCAGGGGCTCCCTCCTACAATGAGCAGTTCTTC. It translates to CASSGSGAPSYNEQFF.

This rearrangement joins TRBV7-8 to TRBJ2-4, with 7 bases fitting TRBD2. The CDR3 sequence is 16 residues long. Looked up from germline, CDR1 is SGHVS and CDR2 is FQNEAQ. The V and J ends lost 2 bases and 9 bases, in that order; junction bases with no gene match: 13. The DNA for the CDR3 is TGTGCCAGCAGCTTAACCCGACTAGCACCAAGCTTCATTCAGTACTTC. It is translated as CASSLTRLAPSFIQYF.

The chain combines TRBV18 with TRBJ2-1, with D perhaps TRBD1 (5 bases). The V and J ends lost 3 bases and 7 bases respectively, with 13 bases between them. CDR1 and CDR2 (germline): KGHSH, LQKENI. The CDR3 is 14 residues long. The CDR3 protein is CASSPLAGINEQFF. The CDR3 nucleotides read TGTGCCAGCTCACCTCTGGCAGGGATTAATGAGCAGTTCTTC.

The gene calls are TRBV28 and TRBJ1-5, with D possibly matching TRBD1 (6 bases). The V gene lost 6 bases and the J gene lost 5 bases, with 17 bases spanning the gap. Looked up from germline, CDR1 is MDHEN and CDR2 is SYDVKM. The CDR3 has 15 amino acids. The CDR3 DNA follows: TGTGCCAGCAGCCTAAGACAGGATCCGTATCAGCCCCAGCATTTT. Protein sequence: CASSLRQDPYQPQHF.

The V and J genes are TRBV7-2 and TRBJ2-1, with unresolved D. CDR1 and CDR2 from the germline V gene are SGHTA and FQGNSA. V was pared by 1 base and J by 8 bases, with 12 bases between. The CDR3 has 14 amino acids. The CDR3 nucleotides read TGTGCCAGCAGCTTAGGTGGCCCCCTCTATGAGCAGTTCTTC. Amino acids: CASSLGGPLYEQFF.

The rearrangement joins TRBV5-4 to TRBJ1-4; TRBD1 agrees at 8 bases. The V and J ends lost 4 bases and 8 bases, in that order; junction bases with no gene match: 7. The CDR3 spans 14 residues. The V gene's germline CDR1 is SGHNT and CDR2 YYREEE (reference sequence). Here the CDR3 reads CASSPGQGREKLFF. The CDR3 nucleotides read TGTGCCAGCAGCCCCGGACAGGGAAGAGAAAAACTGTTTTTT.

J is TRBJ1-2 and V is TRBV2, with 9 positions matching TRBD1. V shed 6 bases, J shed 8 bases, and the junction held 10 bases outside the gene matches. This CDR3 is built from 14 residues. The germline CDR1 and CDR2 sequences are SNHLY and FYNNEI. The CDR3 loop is CASRSDRGLRGYTF. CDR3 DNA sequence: TGTGCCAGCAGGTCGGACAGGGGCCTAAGGGGCTACACCTTC.

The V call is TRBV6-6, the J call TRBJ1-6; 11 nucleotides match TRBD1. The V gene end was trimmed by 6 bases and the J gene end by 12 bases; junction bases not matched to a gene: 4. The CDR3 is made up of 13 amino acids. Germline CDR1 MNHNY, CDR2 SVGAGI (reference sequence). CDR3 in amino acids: CASRGQGEGPLHF. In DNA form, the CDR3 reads TGTGCCAGCAGGGGACAGGGGGAGGGACCCCTCCACTTT.

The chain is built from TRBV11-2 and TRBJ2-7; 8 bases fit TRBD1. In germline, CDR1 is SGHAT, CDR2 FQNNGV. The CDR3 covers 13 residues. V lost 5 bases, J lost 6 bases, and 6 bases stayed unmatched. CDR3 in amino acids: CASSLDRVGEQYF. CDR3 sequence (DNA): TGTGCCAGCAGCCTGGACAGGGTCGGCGAGCAGTACTTC.